The clone carrying this TCR beta chain occurred a few times. Libraries were prepared by immunoSEQ multiplex PCR; TCRdb keeps only in-frame clonotypes and omits some of them. The sample includes more than 75,000 clones, more than 75% of them seen just once. These data originate in a study of blood T cell repertoires in COVID-19. This CDR3 is 14 amino acids long. Germline V gives CDR1 LGHDT, CDR2 YNNKEL (reference sequence). Trimming shortened V by 3 bases and J by 1 base, and 10 bases separated the two germline ends. The chain employs TRBV3-1 (or the pseudogene TRBV3-2) and TRBJ2-7; D is unresolved. This TCR was sampled from a woman in her sixties or seventies with acute or convalescent COVID-19. The sequenced material came from peripheral blood. The CDR3 DNA reads as TGTGCCAGCAGCCACTTACACGTATCCTACGAGCAGTACGTC. It encodes CASSHLHVSYEQYV.